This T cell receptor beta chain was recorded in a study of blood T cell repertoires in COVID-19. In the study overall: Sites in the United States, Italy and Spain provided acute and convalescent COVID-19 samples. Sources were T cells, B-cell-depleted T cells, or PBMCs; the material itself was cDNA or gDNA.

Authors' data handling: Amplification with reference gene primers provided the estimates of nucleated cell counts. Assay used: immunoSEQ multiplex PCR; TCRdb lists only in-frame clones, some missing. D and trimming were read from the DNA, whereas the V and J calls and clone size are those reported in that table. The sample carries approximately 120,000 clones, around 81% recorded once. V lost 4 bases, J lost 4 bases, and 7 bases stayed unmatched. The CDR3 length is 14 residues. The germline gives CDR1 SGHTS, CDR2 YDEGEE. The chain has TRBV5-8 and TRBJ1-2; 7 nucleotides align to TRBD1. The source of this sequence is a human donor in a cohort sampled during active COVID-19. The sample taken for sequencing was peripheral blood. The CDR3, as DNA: TGTGCCAGCAGCCGACAGGGCGGAAGCTATGGCTACACCTTC. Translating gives CASSRQGGSYGYTF. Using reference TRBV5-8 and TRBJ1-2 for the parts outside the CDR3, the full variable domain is EAGVTQSPTHLIKTRGQQATLRCSPISGHTSVYWYQQALGLGLQFLLWYDEGEERNRGNFPPRFSGRQFPNYSSELNVNALELEDSALYLCASSRQGGSYGYTFGSGTRLTVV.